This TCR beta chain was documented in a study of blood T cell repertoires in COVID-19. Whole-study context: Whether acute or convalescent, the COVID-19 samples came from the United States, Italy and Spain. The analysed material was cDNA or gDNA that came from T cells, B-cell-depleted T cells, or PBMCs.

TCRdb's table, derived via immunoSEQ multiplex PCR, lists solely in-frame clones and lacks some. The table records more than 150,000 clones, roughly four fifths of them present only once. V was trimmed by 0 bases and J by 8 bases, leaving 12 bases between them. CDR3 size: 14 residues. Looked up from germline, CDR1 is SGHNT and CDR2 is YYREEE (reference sequence). The origin of this receptor is a man aged 65 to 79 who had recovered from COVID-19. The sequenced sample was peripheral blood. The chain uses TRBV5-4 and TRBJ2-1; D possibly corresponds to TRBD2 (5 bases). The CDR3 spells CASSLARSSYEQFF. CDR3 DNA: TGTGCCAGCAGCTTGGCCAGGTCTAGCTATGAGCAGTTCTTC.